These 3 T cell receptor beta chains came from one sample sequenced in a study of blood T cell repertoires in COVID-19. Data came from immunoSEQ multiplex PCR; TCRdb stores just in-frame clones and leaves some out. The sample comprises just over 650,000 clones, 85% to 90% of which are singletons, and roughly 0.25% rests with the top ten. What was sequenced was peripheral blood. The receptor source for this set is a woman aged 18-35 years with acute or convalescent COVID-19.

The V and J genes are TRBV5-4 and TRBJ2-3; 10 bases are a match to TRBD2. The J segment lost 4 bases and the V segment lost 3 bases, leaving 11 bases of the junction unmatched. Germline assignment: CDR1 SGHNT and CDR2 YYREEE (reference sequence). The CDR3 sequence is 17 residues long. CDR3 residues: CASSSRGASGGADTQYF. In DNA, the CDR3 is TGTGCCAGCAGCTCCCGCGGGGCTAGCGGGGGTGCAGATACGCAGTATTTT.

This chain connects TRBV30 to TRBJ1-1; 7 nucleotides line up with TRBD1. V lost 4 bases and J lost 11; bases outside the gene matches: 13. CDR1 is GTSNPN, CDR2 SVGIG, per germline (reference sequence). This CDR3 has 13 amino acids. CDR3 in amino acids: CAWIAMPSGGAFF. In DNA, the CDR3 is TGTGCCTGGATCGCAATGCCGTCAGGGGGGGCTTTCTTT.

This chain uses TRBV9 with TRBJ1-2; D ambiguous. From germline, CDR1 is SGDLS and CDR2 YYNGEE. V lost 0 bases, J lost 3 bases, and 12 bases lay in between. The CDR3 spans 15 residues. Here the CDR3 reads CASSVAGGLDYGYTF. DNA for the CDR3: TGTGCCAGCAGCGTAGCAGGCGGGCTGGACTATGGCTACACCTTC.